This TCR beta chain was found in a study of cytomegalovirus exposure and HLA in healthy donors. The wider study: A previous analysis identified 95 million to 130 million unique TCR beta sequences derived from some 170 million T cells.

Study-wide results and caveats: Researchers left out some V segments, among them TRBV6-2 and TRBV6-3, as indistinguishable.

The study ran its PCR with 60 Vbeta and 13 Jbeta primers. In the original processing: An analysis performed later counted roughly 80 million unique TCR beta chains (around 9.9 million of them shared). Assay used: immunoSEQ multiplex PCR; TCRdb lists only in-frame clones, some missing. Clonal size and the V and J genes are those of that table, whereas D and trimming came from the DNA. The repertoire has approximately 200,000 clones, more than 65% of them found once; the top ten carry roughly 1.4%. A word on this clone: Its specificity is unknown.

The CDR3 is 17 amino acids. CDR1 and CDR2 from the germline V gene are SGHKS and YYEKEE (reference sequence). The germline V and J ends were trimmed by 4 bases and 0 bases, with 17 bases remaining between them. The clonotype was recovered from a girl aged 5-17 years in good health and CMV-seropositive. The sequencing sample was made of PBMCs. The chain carries TRBV5-5 and TRBJ2-4; D might be TRBD1 (6 bases). The CDR3 region is CASSRPGTQLAKNIQYF. CDR3 nucleotides: TGTGCCAGCAGCAGACCCGGGACACAGCTAGCCAAAAACATTCAGTACTTC.